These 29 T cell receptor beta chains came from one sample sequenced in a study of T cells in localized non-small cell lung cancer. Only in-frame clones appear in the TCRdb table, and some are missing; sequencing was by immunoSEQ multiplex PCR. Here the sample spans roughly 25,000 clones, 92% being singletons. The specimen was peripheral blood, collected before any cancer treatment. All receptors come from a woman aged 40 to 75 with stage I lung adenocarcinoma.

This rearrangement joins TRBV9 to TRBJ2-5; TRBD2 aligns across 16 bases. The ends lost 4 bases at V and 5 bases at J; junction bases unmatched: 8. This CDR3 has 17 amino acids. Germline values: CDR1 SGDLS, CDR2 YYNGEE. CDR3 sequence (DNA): TGTGCCAGCAGCCCAGGGACTAGCGGGAGGGCCGGGGAGACCCAGTACTTC. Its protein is CASSPGTSGRAGETQYF. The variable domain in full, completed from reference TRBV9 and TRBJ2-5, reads DSGVTQTPKHLITATGQRVTLRCSPRSGDLSVYWYQQSLDQGLQFLIQYYNGEERAKGNILERFSAQQFPDLHSELNLSSLELGDSALYFCASSPGTSGRAGETQYFGPGTRLLVL.

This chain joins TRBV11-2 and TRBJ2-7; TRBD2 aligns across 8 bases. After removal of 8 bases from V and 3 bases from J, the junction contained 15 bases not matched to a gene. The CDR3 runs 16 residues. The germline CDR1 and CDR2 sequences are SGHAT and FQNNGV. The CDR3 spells CASAAYSPAGVYEQYF. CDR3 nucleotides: TGTGCCAGCGCAGCTTACTCCCCAGCGGGAGTCTACGAGCAGTACTTC.

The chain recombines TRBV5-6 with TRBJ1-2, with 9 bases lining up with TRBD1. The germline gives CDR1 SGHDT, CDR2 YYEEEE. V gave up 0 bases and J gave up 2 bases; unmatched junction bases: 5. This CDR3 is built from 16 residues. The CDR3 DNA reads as TGTGCCAGCAGCTTGGGGGGACAGGGTGTCAACTATGGCTACACCTTC. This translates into CASSLGGQGVNYGYTF.

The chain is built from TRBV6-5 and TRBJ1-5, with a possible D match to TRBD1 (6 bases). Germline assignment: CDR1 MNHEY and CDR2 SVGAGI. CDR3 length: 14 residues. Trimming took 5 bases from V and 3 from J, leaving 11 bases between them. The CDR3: CASSANRANQPQHF. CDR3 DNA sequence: TGTGCCAGCAGTGCCAACAGGGCCAATCAGCCCCAGCATTTT.

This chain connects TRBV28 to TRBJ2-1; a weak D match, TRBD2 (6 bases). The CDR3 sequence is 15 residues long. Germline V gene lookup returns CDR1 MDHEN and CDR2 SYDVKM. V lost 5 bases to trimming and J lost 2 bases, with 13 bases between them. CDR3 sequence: CASSLRDLPYNEQFF. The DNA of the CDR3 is TGTGCCAGCAGTCTCCGGGACTTGCCCTACAATGAGCAGTTCTTC. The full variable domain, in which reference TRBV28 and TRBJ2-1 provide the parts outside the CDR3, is DVKVTQSSRYLVKRTGEKVFLECVQDMDHENMFWYRQDPGLGLRLIYFSYDVKMKEKGDIPEGYSVSREKKERFSLILESASTNQTSMYLCASSLRDLPYNEQFFGPGTRLTVL.

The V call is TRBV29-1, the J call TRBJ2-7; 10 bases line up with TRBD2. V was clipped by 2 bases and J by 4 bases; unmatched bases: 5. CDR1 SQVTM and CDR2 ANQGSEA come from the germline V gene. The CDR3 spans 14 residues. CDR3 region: CSVEIAGGLYEQYF. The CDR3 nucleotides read TGCAGCGTTGAAATAGCGGGAGGATTGTACGAGCAGTACTTC.

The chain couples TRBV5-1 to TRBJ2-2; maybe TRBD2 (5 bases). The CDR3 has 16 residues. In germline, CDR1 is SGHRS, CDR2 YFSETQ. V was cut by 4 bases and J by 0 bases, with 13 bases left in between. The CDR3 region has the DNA TGCGCCAGCAGCGGGTCAGCTAGCCCGAACACCGGGGAGCTGTTTTTT. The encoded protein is CASSGSASPNTGELFF.

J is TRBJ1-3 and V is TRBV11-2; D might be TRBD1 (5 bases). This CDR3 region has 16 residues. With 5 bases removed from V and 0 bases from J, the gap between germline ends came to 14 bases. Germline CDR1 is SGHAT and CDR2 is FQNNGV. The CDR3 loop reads CASSTWRGSSGNTIYF. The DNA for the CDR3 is TGTGCCAGCAGCACCTGGCGGGGGAGCTCTGGAAACACCATATATTTT.

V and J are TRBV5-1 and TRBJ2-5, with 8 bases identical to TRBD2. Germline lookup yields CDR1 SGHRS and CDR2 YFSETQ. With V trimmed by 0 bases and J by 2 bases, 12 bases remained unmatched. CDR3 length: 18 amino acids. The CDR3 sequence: CASSLEGLGSGTQETQYF. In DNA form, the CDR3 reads TGCGCCAGCAGCTTGGAGGGTTTGGGTAGCGGGACTCAAGAGACCCAGTACTTC.

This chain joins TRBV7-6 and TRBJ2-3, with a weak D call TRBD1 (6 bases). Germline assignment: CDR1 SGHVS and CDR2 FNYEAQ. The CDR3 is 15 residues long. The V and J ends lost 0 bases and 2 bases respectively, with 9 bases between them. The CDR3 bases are TGTGCCAGCAGCTTAGCGGGGGCCCTCACAGATACGCAGTATTTT. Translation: CASSLAGALTDTQYF.

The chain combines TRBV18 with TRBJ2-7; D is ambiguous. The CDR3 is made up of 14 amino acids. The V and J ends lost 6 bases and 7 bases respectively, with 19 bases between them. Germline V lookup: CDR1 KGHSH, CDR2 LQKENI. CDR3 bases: TGTGCCAGCTCCCTTACCGACGACGGTGGGGAGCAGTACTTC. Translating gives CASSLTDDGGEQYF.

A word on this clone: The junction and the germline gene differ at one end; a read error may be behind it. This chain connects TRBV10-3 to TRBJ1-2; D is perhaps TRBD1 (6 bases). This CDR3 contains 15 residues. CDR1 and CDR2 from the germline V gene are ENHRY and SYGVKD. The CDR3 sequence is CTISDRTAVGYGYTF. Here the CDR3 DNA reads TGTACCATCAGTGATCGGACAGCGGTGGGCTATGGCTACACCTTC.

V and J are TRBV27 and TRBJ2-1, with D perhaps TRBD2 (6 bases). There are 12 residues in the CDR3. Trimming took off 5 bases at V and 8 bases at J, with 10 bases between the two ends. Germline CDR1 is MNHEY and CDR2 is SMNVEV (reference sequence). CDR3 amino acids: CASSPGVDEQFF. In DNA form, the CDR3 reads TGTGCCAGCAGTCCGGGGGTCGATGAGCAGTTCTTC.

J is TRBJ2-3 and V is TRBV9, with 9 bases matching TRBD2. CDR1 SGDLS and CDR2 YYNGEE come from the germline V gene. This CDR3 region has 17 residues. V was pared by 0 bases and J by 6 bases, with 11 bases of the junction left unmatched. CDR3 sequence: CASSVAGSGSTPDTQYF. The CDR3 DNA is TGTGCCAGCAGCGTAGCGGGTAGCGGGAGCACGCCGGATACGCAGTATTTT.

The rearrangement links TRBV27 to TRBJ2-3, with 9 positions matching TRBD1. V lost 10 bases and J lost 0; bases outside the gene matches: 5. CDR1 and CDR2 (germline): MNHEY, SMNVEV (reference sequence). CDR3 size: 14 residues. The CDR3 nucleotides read TGTGCCACCCAGGGACAGGGAAGCACAGATACGCAGTATTTT. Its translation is CATQGQGSTDTQYF.

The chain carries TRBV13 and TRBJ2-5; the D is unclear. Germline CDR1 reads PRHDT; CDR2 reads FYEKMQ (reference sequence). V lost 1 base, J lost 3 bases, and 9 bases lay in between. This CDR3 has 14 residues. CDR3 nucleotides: TGTGCCAGCAGCTTAGACTCTGAGGAAGAGACCCAGTACTTC. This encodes CASSLDSEEETQYF.

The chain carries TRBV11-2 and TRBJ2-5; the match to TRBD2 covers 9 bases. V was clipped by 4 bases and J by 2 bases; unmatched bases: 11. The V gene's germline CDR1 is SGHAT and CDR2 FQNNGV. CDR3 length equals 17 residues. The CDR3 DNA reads TGTGCCAGCAGCTCGGCGGGGAGACTAGCGGTACAAGAGACCCAGTACTTC. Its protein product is CASSSAGRLAVQETQYF. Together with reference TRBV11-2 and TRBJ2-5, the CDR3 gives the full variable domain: EAGVAQSPRYKIIEKRQSVAFWCNPISGHATLYWYQQILGQGPKLLIQFQNNGVVDDSQLPKDRFSAERLKGVDSTLKIQPAKLEDSAVYLCASSSAGRLAVQETQYFGPGTRLLVL.

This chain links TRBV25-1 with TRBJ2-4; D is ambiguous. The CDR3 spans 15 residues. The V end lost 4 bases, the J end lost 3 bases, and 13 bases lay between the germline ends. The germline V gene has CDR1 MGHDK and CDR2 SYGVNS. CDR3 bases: TGTGCCAGCAGTGGGGGAAGGAAAGACAAAAACATTCAGTACTTC. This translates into CASSGGRKDKNIQYF.

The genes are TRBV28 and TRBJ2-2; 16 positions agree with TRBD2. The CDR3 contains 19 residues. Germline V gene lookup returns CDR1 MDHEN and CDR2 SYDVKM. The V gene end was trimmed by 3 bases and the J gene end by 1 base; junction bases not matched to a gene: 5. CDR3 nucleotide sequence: TGTGCCAGCAGTTTCCCGGGACTAGCGGGAGGGAAGAACACCGGGGAGCTGTTTTTT. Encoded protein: CASSFPGLAGGKNTGELFF.

CDR3 in DNA: TGTGCCAGCAGTTACTCCCTCATCCGCGGGAGCTACGAGCAGTACTTC. This encodes CASSYSLIRGSYEQYF. The genes are TRBV6-5 and TRBJ2-7; TRBD2 aligns across 7 bases. CDR3 length equals 16 residues. Germline CDR1 reads MNHEY; CDR2 reads SVGAGI. V was pared by 0 bases and J by 3 bases, with 8 bases of the junction left unmatched.

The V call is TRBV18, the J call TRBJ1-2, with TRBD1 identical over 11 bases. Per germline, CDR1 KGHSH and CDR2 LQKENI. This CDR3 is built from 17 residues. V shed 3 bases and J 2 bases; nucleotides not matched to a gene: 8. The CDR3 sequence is CASSPASGTGGNYGYTF. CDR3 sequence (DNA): TGTGCCAGCTCACCGGCCTCCGGGACAGGGGGGAACTATGGCTACACCTTC.

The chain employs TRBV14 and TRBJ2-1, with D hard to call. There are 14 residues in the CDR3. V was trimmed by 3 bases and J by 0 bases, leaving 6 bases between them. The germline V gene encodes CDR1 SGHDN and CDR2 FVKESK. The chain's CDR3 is CASSQRSSYNEQFF. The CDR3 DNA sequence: TGTGCCAGCAGCCAGCGGAGCTCCTACAATGAGCAGTTCTTC. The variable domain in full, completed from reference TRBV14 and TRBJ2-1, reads EAGVTQFPSHSVIEKGQTVTLRCDPISGHDNLYWYRRVMGKEIKFLLHFVKESKQDESGMPNNRFLAERTGGTYSTLKVQPAELEDSGVYFCASSQRSSYNEQFFGPGTRLTVL.

Written as DNA, the CDR3 is TGTGCCAGCAGCTTTCCTGATGGGACTCCGAACACCGGGGAGCTGTTTTTT. Translation: CASSFPDGTPNTGELFF. This sequence joins TRBV7-2 and TRBJ2-2; D might be TRBD2 (6 bases). Trimming took 3 bases from V and 0 from J, leaving 14 bases between them. The CDR3 has 17 amino acids. Germline assignment: CDR1 SGHTA and CDR2 FQGNSA.

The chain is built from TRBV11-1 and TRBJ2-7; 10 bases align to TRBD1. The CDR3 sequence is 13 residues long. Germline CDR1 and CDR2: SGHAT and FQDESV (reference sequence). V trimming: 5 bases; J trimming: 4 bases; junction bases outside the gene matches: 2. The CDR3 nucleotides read TGTGCCAGCAGCCCGGACAGGGGGTACGAGCAGTACTTC. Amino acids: CASSPDRGYEQYF. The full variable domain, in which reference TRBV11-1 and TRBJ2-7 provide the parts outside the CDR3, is EAEVAQSPRYKITEKSQAVAFWCDPISGHATLYWYRQILGQGPELLVQFQDESVVDDSQLPKDRFSAERLKGVDSTLKIQPAELGDSAMYLCASSPDRGYEQYFGPGTRLTVT.

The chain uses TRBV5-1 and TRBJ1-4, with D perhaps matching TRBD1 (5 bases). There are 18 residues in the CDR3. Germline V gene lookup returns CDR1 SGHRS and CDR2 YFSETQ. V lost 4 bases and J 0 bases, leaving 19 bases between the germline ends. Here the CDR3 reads CASSPSQAGRATNEKLFF. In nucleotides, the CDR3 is TGCGCCAGCAGCCCCTCACAGGCGGGGAGAGCAACTAATGAAAAACTGTTTTTT.

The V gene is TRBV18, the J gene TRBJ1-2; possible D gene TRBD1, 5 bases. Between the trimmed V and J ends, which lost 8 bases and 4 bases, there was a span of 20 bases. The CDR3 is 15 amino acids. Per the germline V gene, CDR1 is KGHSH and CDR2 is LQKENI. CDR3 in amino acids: CASHSPTGQGYGYTF. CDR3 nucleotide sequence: TGTGCCAGCCACAGCCCGACCGGGCAGGGCTATGGCTACACCTTC.

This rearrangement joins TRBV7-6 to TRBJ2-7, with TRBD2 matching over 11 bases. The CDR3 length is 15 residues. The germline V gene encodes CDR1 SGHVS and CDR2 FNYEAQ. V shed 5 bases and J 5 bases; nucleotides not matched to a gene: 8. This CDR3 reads CASSLGVAGGNEQYF. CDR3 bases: TGTGCCAGCAGCCTGGGGGTAGCGGGAGGGAACGAGCAGTACTTC.

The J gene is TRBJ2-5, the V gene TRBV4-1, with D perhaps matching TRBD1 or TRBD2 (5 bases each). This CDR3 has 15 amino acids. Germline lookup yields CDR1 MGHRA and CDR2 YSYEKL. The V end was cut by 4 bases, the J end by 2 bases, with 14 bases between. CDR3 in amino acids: CASSRLGGGQETQYF. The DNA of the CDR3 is TGCGCCAGCAGCCGCCTTGGGGGTGGACAAGAGACCCAGTACTTC.

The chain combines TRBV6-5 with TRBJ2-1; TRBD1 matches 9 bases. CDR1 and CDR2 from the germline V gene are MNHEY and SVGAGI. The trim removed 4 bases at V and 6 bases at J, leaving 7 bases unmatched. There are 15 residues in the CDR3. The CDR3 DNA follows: TGTGCCAGCAGTTCTGGGACAGGGCCCCCCAATGAGCAGTTCTTC. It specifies CASSSGTGPPNEQFF.